The rows below give T cell receptor beta chains drawn from one sample of a study of T cell responses to AZD1222 COVID-19 vaccine. Libraries were prepared by immunoSEQ multiplex PCR; TCRdb keeps only in-frame clonotypes and omits some of them. The data hold more than 95,000 clones, with roughly 88% observed a single time. Specimen: peripheral blood, collected on day 0 of AZD1222 vaccination. Receptor source: an adult in good health. Both conserved end residues are part of each CDR3. D genes are given only for firm matches. Only some rows state a clone size, as once, few, many or a class for expanded clones.

clone size: .
D gene: .
J gene: TRBJ2-1
V gene: TRBV12-3/TRBV12-4
CDR3 length: 11
CDR3 DNA: TGTGCCAGCAGTGTCTTCGATGAGCAGTTCTTC
CDR3 protein: CASSVFDEQFF

clone size: .
D gene: .
J gene: TRBJ1-3
V gene: TRBV28
CDR3 length: 14
CDR3 DNA: TGTGCCAGCAGACTTGGACAGCCTGGAAACACCATATATTTT
CDR3 protein: CASRLGQPGNTIYF

clone size: .
D gene: .
J gene: TRBJ1-1
V gene: TRBV27
CDR3 length: 11
CDR3 DNA: TGTGCCAGCAGTTCGGGTACTGAAGCTTTCTTT
CDR3 protein: CASSSGTEAFF

clone size: .
D gene: TRBD2
J gene: TRBJ2-1
V gene: TRBV10-2
CDR3 length: 16
CDR3 DNA: TGCGCCAGCAGTCCTAGTGGTAGCGGGGGGGGCGATGAGCAGTTCTTC
CDR3 protein: CASSPSGSGGGDEQFF

clone size: .
D gene: .
J gene: TRBJ2-3
V gene: TRBV7-7
CDR3 length: 15
CDR3 DNA: TGTGCTAGCAGCTTATCACCGGGAGGCACAGATACGCAGTATTTT
CDR3 protein: CASSLSPGGTDTQYF

clone size: once
D gene: TRBD1
J gene: TRBJ2-2
V gene: TRBV11-3
CDR3 length: 14
CDR3 DNA: TGTGCCAGCAGCCGGGACAGGGTCACCGGGGAGCTGTTTTTT
CDR3 protein: CASSRDRVTGELFF

clone size: .
D gene: .
J gene: TRBJ1-1
V gene: TRBV24-1
CDR3 length: 14
CDR3 DNA: TGTGCCACTATGCCGGTGGGCAGAGACACTGAAGCTTTCTTT
CDR3 protein: CATMPVGRDTEAFF

clone size: .
D gene: TRBD2
J gene: TRBJ2-7
V gene: TRBV19
CDR3 length: 12
CDR3 DNA: TGTGCCAGTAGGGGAGGGGTCTACGAGCAGTACTTC
CDR3 protein: CASRGGVYEQYF

clone size: .
D gene: .
J gene: TRBJ2-7
V gene: TRBV29-1
CDR3 length: 13
CDR3 DNA: TGCAGCGTTTCCCGCAGGGAGCCCCACGAGCAGTACTTC
CDR3 protein: CSVSRREPHEQYF

clone size: .
D gene: .
J gene: TRBJ1-5
V gene: TRBV5-4
CDR3 length: 12
CDR3 DNA: TGTGCCAGCAGCTTGGGTAATCAGCCCCAGCATTTT
CDR3 protein: CASSLGNQPQHF

clone size: .
D gene: .
J gene: TRBJ1-5
V gene: TRBV6-2/TRBV6-3
CDR3 length: 16
CDR3 DNA: TGTGCCAGCAGTGGGCGAGGGTGGGGAAACAATCAGCCCCAGCATTTT
CDR3 protein: CASSGRGWGNNQPQHF

clone size: few
D gene: .
J gene: TRBJ2-6
V gene: TRBV3-1/TRBV3-2
CDR3 length: 15
CDR3 DNA: TGTGCCAGCAGCCAAGGGAGCGCTGGGGCCAACGTCCTGACTTTC
CDR3 protein: CASSQGSAGANVLTF

clone size: few
D gene: .
J gene: TRBJ2-3
V gene: TRBV20-1
CDR3 length: 12
CDR3 DNA: TGCAGTGCTAGTAATGACCCAGATACGCAGTATTTT
CDR3 protein: CSASNDPDTQYF

clone size: .
D gene: TRBD1
J gene: TRBJ1-3
V gene: TRBV6-1
CDR3 length: 16
CDR3 DNA: TGTGCCAGCAGTAAAGGACAGGCCCAGACCGGAAACACCATATATTTT
CDR3 protein: CASSKGQAQTGNTIYF

clone size: .
D gene: TRBD2
J gene: TRBJ2-4
V gene: TRBV18
CDR3 length: 17
CDR3 DNA: TGTGCCAGCTCACGTGAGAGCGGGAGAGGGGCCAAAAACATTCAGTACTTC
CDR3 protein: CASSRESGRGAKNIQYF

clone size: .
D gene: .
J gene: TRBJ2-7
V gene: TRBV6-1
CDR3 length: 14
CDR3 DNA: TGTGCCAGCAGTGAATTTCGTCGGGCGGCCGAGCAGTACTTC
CDR3 protein: CASSEFRRAAEQYF

clone size: .
D gene: .
J gene: TRBJ2-7
V gene: TRBV7-2
CDR3 length: 14
CDR3 DNA: TGTGCCAGCAGCTCAGACAGGTGGACCTACGAGCAGTACTTC
CDR3 protein: CASSSDRWTYEQYF